These 2 T cell receptor beta chains share one sample of origin, sequenced in a study of blood T cell repertoires in COVID-19. This table comes from immunoSEQ multiplex PCR, and its TCRdb copy is limited to in-frame clones, with some not included. This table has approximately 210,000 clones, about 90% appearing once. The sequenced sample was peripheral blood. The receptor set was obtained from a man aged 40-49 years with active or convalescent COVID-19.

V and J are TRBV6-5 and TRBJ1-1, with 7 nucleotides matching TRBD1. The J segment lost 5 bases and the V segment lost 6 bases, leaving 6 bases of the junction unmatched. The V gene's germline CDR1 is MNHEY and CDR2 SVGAGI. There are 13 residues in the CDR3. CDR3 nucleotide sequence: TGTGCCAGCAGGATAGGGGGCGGGACTGAAGCTTTCTTT. It specifies CASRIGGGTEAFF.

This rearrangement joins TRBV2 to TRBJ2-3, with 7 nucleotides matching TRBD2. This CDR3 region has 13 residues. Losses at the gene ends were 10 bases for V and 3 bases for J; bases not matched to a gene: 7. CDR1 and CDR2 from the germline V gene are SNHLY and FYNNEI. The CDR3 DNA follows: TGTGCCATCAAGTGGGGGGGGACAGATACGCAGTATTTT. Residues: CAIKWGGTDTQYF.